This passage covers 21 T cell receptor beta chains from one sample sequenced in a study of blood T cell repertoires in COVID-19. The data were produced by immunoSEQ multiplex PCR, yet TCRdb's version contains in-frame clones alone and is incomplete. The sample contains fewer than 350,000 clones, 86% of which appear only once. The material sequenced was peripheral blood. The source is a woman aged 25 to 39 who had recovered from COVID-19.

This chain joins TRBV28 and TRBJ2-7; D ambiguous. The CDR3 consists of 13 residues. V was shortened by 5 bases and J by 3 bases, with 11 bases between the two germline ends. Germline V gene sequence: CDR1 MDHEN, CDR2 SYDVKM. CDR3 amino acids: CASSPIAGYEQYF. CDR3 coding DNA: TGTGCCAGCAGTCCCATAGCCGGCTACGAGCAGTACTTC.

The chain recombines TRBV5-5 with TRBJ1-3; no reliable D call. V lost 6 bases and J lost 7, with 23 bases in between. The V gene's germline CDR1 is SGHKS and CDR2 YYEKEE (reference sequence). The CDR3 covers 16 residues. The CDR3 DNA sequence: TGTGCCAGCAAAAGGGAGGTTCCCTCCACTGAGAACACCATATATTTT. It yields the protein CASKREVPSTENTIYF.

This sequence joins TRBV7-8 and TRBJ2-2; D possibly corresponds to TRBD2 (5 bases). Trimming left V 2 bases short and J 0 bases short, with 10 bases between. This CDR3 has 16 residues. Germline loops: CDR1 SGHVS, CDR2 FQNEAQ. CDR3 sequence: CASSLIERTNTGELFF. Here the CDR3 DNA reads TGTGCCAGCAGCTTAATTGAGCGGACGAACACCGGGGAGCTGTTTTTT.

The rearrangement uses TRBV2 and TRBJ2-2; TRBD1 agrees at 7 bases. This CDR3 region has 15 residues. J was trimmed by 5 bases and V by 5 bases; bases with no gene match: 8. Germline CDR1 reads SNHLY; CDR2 reads FYNNEI. The CDR3 bases are TGTGCCAGCAGTCCCTATCTCAGGGGGACCGGGGAGCTGTTTTTT. Translated: CASSPYLRGTGELFF. Using reference TRBV2 and TRBJ2-2 for the parts outside the CDR3, the full variable domain is EPEVTQTPSHQVTQMGQEVILRCVPISNHLYFYWYRQILGQKVEFLVSFYNNEISEKSEIFDDQFSVERPDGSNFTLKIRSTKLEDSAMYFCASSPYLRGTGELFFGEGSRLTVL.

The chain uses TRBV28 and TRBJ1-5; D unclear. Germline CDR1 and CDR2: MDHEN and SYDVKM. V lost 3 bases to trimming and J lost 2 bases, with 14 bases between them. This CDR3 has 16 amino acids. The CDR3 DNA reads TGTGCCAGCAGTTTTCCCTCAGGCGGGGGCAATCAGCCCCAGCATTTT. It encodes CASSFPSGGGNQPQHF.

The V and J genes are TRBV5-1 and TRBJ1-5; 7 positions agree with TRBD1. CDR1 SGHRS and CDR2 YFSETQ come from the germline V gene. The length of the CDR3 is 16 residues. J gave up 0 bases and V 0 bases, and 3 bases lay outside the gene matches. CDR3 amino acids: CASSLDRGISNQPQHF. CDR3 nucleotide sequence: TGCGCCAGCAGCTTGGACAGGGGTATTAGCAATCAGCCCCAGCATTTT.

This clone was observed a few times. The chain uses TRBV4-1 and TRBJ2-7; 10 nucleotides match TRBD1. With 4 bases clipped from V and 2 bases from J, the junction kept 8 bases outside the gene matches. Germline CDR1 is MGHRA and CDR2 is YSYEKL. The CDR3 runs 16 residues. The CDR3 loop reads CASSLRGDRGTYEQYF. The CDR3 DNA sequence: TGCGCCAGCAGCCTAAGAGGGGACAGGGGAACCTACGAGCAGTACTTC.

V and J are TRBV2 and TRBJ2-7; the match to TRBD2 covers 11 bases. Germline values: CDR1 SNHLY, CDR2 FYNNEI. V gave up 5 bases and J gave up 7 bases; unmatched junction bases: 7. This CDR3 is 14 amino acids long. CDR3 sequence: CASSQLAGAGEQYF. DNA for the CDR3: TGTGCCAGCAGTCAACTAGCGGGAGCGGGAGAGCAGTACTTC.

The rearrangement links TRBV11-2 to TRBJ2-1; D is unresolved. Trimming stripped 1 base from V and 6 bases from J, with 10 bases between. Germline loops: CDR1 SGHAT, CDR2 FQNNGV. The CDR3 loop spans 14 amino acids. For the CDR3, the DNA is TGTGCCAGCAGCTTAGGCGTCCCCCCCAATGAGCAGTTCTTC. Residues: CASSLGVPPNEQFF.

The V and J genes are TRBV4-2 and TRBJ1-1, with D unclear. The CDR3 covers 11 residues. Trimming pared 5 bases from V and 12 bases from J, leaving 13 bases between. Germline CDR1 LGHNA, CDR2 YNFKEQ. CDR3 amino acids: CASSFRYLTFF. CDR3 nucleotides: TGTGCCAGCAGCTTCCGGTACTTAACTTTCTTT.

The chain uses TRBV19 and TRBJ2-7; a possible D gene is TRBD1 (5 bases). CDR1 and CDR2 from the germline V gene are LNHDA and SQIVND (reference sequence). The germline V and J ends were trimmed by 4 bases and 5 bases, with 9 bases remaining between them. There are 12 residues in the CDR3. The CDR3 region has the DNA TGTGCCAGTAGTAGGGGCGAGGACGAGCAGTACTTC. This encodes CASSRGEDEQYF. Looking up the rest from reference TRBV19 and TRBJ2-7 gives the full variable domain: DGGITQSPKYLFRKEGQNVTLSCEQNLNHDAMYWYRQDPGQGLRLIYYSQIVNDFQKGDIAEGYSVSREKKESFPLTVTSAQKNPTAFYLCASSRGEDEQYFGPGTRLTVT.

V and J are TRBV30 and TRBJ1-1; a weak D match, TRBD1 (6 bases). The CDR3 has 13 amino acids. Trimming shortened V by 2 bases and J by 10 bases, and 17 bases separated the two germline ends. Germline CDR1 is GTSNPN and CDR2 is SVGIG (reference sequence). The CDR3 loop is CAWSTGRVVGAFF. CDR3 DNA sequence: TGTGCCTGGAGTACAGGGAGGGTCGTCGGAGCTTTCTTT.

This chain uses TRBV3-1 (or the pseudogene TRBV3-2) with TRBJ1-1; TRBD1 matches 7 bases. The CDR3 runs 15 residues. Germline V gives CDR1 LGHDT, CDR2 YNNKEL (reference sequence). Trimming cost V 6 bases and J 0 bases; bases outside gene matches: 7. The CDR3 DNA follows: TGTGCCAGCAGTCAAAGAGACAGGGTGAACACTGAAGCTTTCTTT. It codes for CASSQRDRVNTEAFF.

In this sample, this clone turned up once. The V and J genes are TRBV7-2 and TRBJ1-5, with 8 bases lining up with TRBD1. Germline V CDR1 and CDR2: SGHTA, FQGNSA. This CDR3 spans 15 amino acids. Trimming cost V 5 bases and J 3 bases; bases outside gene matches: 6. Written as DNA, the CDR3 is TGTGCCAGCAGCCCGGACAGGGCGTACAATCAGCCCCAGCATTTT. Its translation: CASSPDRAYNQPQHF.

The chain carries TRBV14 and TRBJ2-7, with 7 bases fitting TRBD2. The CDR3 covers 16 residues. Looked up from germline, CDR1 is SGHDN and CDR2 is FVKESK. The V and J ends lost 3 bases and 3 bases, in that order; junction bases with no gene match: 11. The CDR3 DNA reads as TGTGCCAGCAGCCACGAATCGGGGGGACTTATCTACGAGCAGTACTTC. Translating gives CASSHESGGLIYEQYF.

This chain uses TRBV10-1 with TRBJ1-5, with D possibly being TRBD1 (5 bases). CDR3 length equals 15 residues. Deletions cut 9 bases from V and 1 base from J, with 16 bases between. Germline V gives CDR1 WNHNN, CDR2 SYGVQD (reference sequence). The CDR3 nucleotides are TGCGCCAGGGGACTCTTACGGGGGAGCAATCAGCCCCAGCATTTT. Translated: CARGLLRGSNQPQHF.

This chain links TRBV5-4 with TRBJ2-7; the D gene is possibly TRBD1 (6 bases). This CDR3 comprises 15 residues. Germline CDR1 and CDR2: SGHNT and YYREEE (reference sequence). The germline V and J ends were trimmed by 4 bases and 6 bases, with 20 bases remaining between them. CDR3 loop: CASSPEGPRGTEQYF. The CDR3 nucleotides are TGTGCCAGCAGCCCCGAGGGTCCCAGGGGAACCGAGCAGTACTTC.

The rearrangement joins TRBV2 to TRBJ2-7; TRBD1 aligns across 7 bases. Germline V gives CDR1 SNHLY, CDR2 FYNNEI. There are 14 residues in the CDR3. V was clipped by 6 bases and J by 6 bases; unmatched bases: 11. CDR3 DNA: TGTGCCAGCAGGGGGACAGTGCTCCGAGCCGAGCAGTACTTC. The encoded protein is CASRGTVLRAEQYF.

As concerns this clone: The junction departs from the called germline gene at one end, perhaps through a read error. The chain couples TRBV19 to TRBJ2-4; the D gene is possibly TRBD2 (6 bases). Germline V gene lookup returns CDR1 LNHDA and CDR2 SQIVND (reference sequence). The CDR3 sequence is 9 residues long. As DNA, the CDR3 is TGTGCCAGCGGGGGACCCCCCCACTTC. Protein: CASGGPPHF.

This chain links TRBV6-5 with TRBJ1-2, with unresolved D. Trimming removed 5 bases at V and 4 bases at J, with 14 bases between. Germline V CDR1 and CDR2: MNHEY, SVGAGI. CDR3 size: 14 residues. CDR3 bases: TGTGCCAGCAGTCCCCTCGGGGAAAGCTATGGCTACACCTTC. Translation gives CASSPLGESYGYTF.

This rearrangement joins TRBV21-1 to TRBJ1-2. TRBV21-1 is a known pseudogene. CDR3 length equals 14 residues. Here the CDR3 reads CASSKAGKSYGYTF. The CDR3 bases are TGTGCCAGCAGCAAAGCCGGGAAGAGCTATGGCTACACCTTC.